Reported below is one T cell receptor (beta chain). Naive CD8 populations comprised CD45RO-negative cells positively selected for CCR7, excluding terminally differentiated effector memory CD45RA+ cells. The data originate from a study of shared clonotypes between healthy human individuals. This CDR3 is 15 amino acids long. V shed 0 bases and J 6 bases; nucleotides not matched to a gene: 7. CDR1 is SGHRS, CDR2 YFSETQ, per germline. Investigators spread the genomic DNA of each subset evenly over several immunoSEQ plates. Profiled with immunoSEQ multiplex PCR; TCRdb holds only in-frame clones, not every one. This sample yields about 2.1 million clones, of which roughly 93% are seen a single time; 1.5% to 2% belongs to the top ten.

Sequenced input: naive CD8+ T cells from PBMCs. The chain recombines TRBV5-1 with TRBJ2-7; 9 bases match TRBD2. This receptor was identified in a young man in good health. Some clones in this sample may be carry-over from other donors' samples. CDR3 in DNA: TGCGCCAGCAGCTTGGGAATAGCGGGAGCAGCCGAGCAGTACTTC. This gives the protein CASSLGIAGAAEQYF.